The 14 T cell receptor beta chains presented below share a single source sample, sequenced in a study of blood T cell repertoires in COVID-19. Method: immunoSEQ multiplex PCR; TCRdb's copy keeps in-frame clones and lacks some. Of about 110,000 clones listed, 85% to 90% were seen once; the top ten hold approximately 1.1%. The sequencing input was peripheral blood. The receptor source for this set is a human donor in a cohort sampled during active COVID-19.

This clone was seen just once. CDR3 nucleotide sequence: TGTGCCAGCAGCTTCGAGGGACTAGCGGGACGGCTCGAGCAGTACTTC. Its protein product is CASSFEGLAGRLEQYF. This rearrangement joins TRBV7-2 to TRBJ2-7; 13 nucleotides line up with TRBD2. Trimming at V came to 3 bases and at J to 6 bases, leaving 8 bases not matched to a gene. Per the germline V gene, CDR1 is SGHTA and CDR2 is FQGNSA. There are 16 residues in the CDR3. Using reference TRBV7-2 and TRBJ2-7 for the parts outside the CDR3, the full variable domain is GAGVSQSPSNKVTEKGKDVELRCDPISGHTALYWYRQSLGQGLEFLIYFQGNSAPDKSGLPSDRFSAERTGGSVSTLTIQRTQQEDSAVYLCASSFEGLAGRLEQYFGPGTRLTVT.

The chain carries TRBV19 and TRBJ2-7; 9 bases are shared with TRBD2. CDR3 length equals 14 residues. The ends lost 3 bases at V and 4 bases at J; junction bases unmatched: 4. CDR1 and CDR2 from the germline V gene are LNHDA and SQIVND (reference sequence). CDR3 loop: CASSIRAGGYEQYF. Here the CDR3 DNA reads TGTGCCAGTAGTATCAGGGCGGGAGGGTACGAGCAGTACTTC.

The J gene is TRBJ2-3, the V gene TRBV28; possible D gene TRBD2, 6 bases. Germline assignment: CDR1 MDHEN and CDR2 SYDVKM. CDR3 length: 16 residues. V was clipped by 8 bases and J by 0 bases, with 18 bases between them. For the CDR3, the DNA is TGTGCCAGCGCGGGGCTGAGAGCTTCTAGCACAGATACGCAGTATTTT. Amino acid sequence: CASAGLRASSTDTQYF.

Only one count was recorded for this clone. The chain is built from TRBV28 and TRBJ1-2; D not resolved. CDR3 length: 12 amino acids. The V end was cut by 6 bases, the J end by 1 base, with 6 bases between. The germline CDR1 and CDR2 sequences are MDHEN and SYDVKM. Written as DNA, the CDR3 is TGTGCCAGCAGGGCACATAACTATGGCTACACCTTC. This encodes CASRAHNYGYTF.

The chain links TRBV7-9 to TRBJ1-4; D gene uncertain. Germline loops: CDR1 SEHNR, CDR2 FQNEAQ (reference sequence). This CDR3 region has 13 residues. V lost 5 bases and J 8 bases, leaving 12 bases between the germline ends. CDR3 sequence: CASSRGSEEKLFF. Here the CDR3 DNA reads TGTGCCAGCAGCCGCGGAAGTGAAGAAAAACTGTTTTTT.

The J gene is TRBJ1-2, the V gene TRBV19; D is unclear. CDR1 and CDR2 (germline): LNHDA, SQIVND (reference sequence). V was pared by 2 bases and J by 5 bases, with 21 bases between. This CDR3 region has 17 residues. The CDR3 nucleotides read TGTGCCAGTAGTATATCGCGGGCAGGCAGCGTTGGGTATGGCTACACCTTC. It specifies CASSISRAGSVGYGYTF. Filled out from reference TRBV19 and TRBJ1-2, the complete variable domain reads DGGITQSPKYLFRKEGQNVTLSCEQNLNHDAMYWYRQDPGQGLRLIYYSQIVNDFQKGDIAEGYSVSREKKESFPLTVTSAQKNPTAFYLCASSISRAGSVGYGYTFGSGTRLTVV.

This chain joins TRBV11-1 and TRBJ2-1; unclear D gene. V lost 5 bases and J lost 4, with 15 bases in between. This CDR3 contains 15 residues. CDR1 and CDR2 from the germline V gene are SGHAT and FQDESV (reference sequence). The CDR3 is CASSLRTDGYNEQFF. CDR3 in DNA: TGTGCCAGCAGCCTCCGAACCGACGGGTACAATGAGCAGTTCTTC.

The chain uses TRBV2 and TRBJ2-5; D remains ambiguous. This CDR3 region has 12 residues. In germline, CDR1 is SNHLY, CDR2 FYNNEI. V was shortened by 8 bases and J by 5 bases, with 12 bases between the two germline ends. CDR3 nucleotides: TGTGCCAGCGGGCCCTCCATTGAGACCCAGTACTTC. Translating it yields CASGPSIETQYF.

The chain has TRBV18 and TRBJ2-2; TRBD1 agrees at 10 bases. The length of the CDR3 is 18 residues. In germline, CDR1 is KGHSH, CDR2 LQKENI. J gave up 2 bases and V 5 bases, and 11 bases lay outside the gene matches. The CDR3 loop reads CASSSTPRDRGNTGELFF. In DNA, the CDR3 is TGTGCCAGCTCATCGACCCCCCGGGACAGGGGAAACACCGGGGAGCTGTTTTTT.

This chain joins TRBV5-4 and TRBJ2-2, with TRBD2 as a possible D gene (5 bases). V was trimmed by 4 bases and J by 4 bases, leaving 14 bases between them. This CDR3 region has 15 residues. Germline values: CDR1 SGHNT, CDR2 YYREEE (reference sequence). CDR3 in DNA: TGTGCCAGCAGCGCAGAGCGGTCGGGCACCGGGGAGCTGTTTTTT. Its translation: CASSAERSGTGELFF.

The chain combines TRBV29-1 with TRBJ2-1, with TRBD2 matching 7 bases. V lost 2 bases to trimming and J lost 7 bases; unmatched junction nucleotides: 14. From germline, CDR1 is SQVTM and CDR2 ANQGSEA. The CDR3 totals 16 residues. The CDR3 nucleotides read TGCAGCGTTGAACACCCCGGCGGGGGTAAAAGTAATGAGCAGTTCTTC. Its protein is CSVEHPGGGKSNEQFF.

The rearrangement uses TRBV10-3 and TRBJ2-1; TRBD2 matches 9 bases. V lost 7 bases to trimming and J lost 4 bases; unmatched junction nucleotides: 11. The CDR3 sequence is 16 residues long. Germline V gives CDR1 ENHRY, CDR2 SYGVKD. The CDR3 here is CAITGLAGGLYNEQFF. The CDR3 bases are TGTGCCATCACCGGACTGGCGGGGGGGCTATACAATGAGCAGTTCTTC.

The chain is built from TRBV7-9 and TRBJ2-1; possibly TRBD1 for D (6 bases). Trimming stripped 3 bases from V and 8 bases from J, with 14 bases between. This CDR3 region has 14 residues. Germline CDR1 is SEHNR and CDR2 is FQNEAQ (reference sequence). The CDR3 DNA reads TGTGCCAGCAGCTTCCAACAGGGAAGGCATGAGCAGTTCTTC. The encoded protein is CASSFQQGRHEQFF.

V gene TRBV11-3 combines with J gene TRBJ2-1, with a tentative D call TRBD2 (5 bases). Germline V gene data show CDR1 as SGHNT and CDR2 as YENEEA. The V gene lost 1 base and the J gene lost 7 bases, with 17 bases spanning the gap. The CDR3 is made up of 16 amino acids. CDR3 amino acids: CASSLGGGLSTNEQFF. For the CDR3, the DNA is TGTGCCAGCAGCTTAGGCGGCGGACTTTCCACTAATGAGCAGTTCTTC.